The 10 T cell receptor beta chains below come from one sample, sequenced in a study of T cells after yellow fever vaccination. TCRdb re-called the 5' RACE reads through MiXCR, storing one row per CDR3 protein. Of 500,000 to 650,000 distinct CDR3 sequences in the sample, roughly 12% were seen once. The sample was PBMCs, taken on the day of the yellow fever booster vaccination. The source is a young man who received the YFV17D yellow fever vaccine.

This clonotype was seen more than once but under ten times. The chain links TRBV5-1 to TRBJ2-5; D is possibly TRBD1 (6 bases). The V end lost 4 bases, the J end lost 2 bases, and 12 bases lay between the germline ends. The CDR3 covers 14 residues. Germline CDR1 SGHRS, CDR2 YFSETQ. CDR3 DNA sequence: TGCGCCAGCAGCCGCCCAGGGGCTCAAGAGACCCAGTACTTC. Residues: CASSRPGAQETQYF.

This clonotype was counted a few times. The chain combines TRBV20-1 with TRBJ1-4; the D is unclear. The CDR3 is 15 amino acids. Per the germline V gene, CDR1 is DFQATT and CDR2 is SNEGSKA (reference sequence). V gave up 6 bases and J gave up 8 bases, with 22 bases separating them. The CDR3 reads CSASVTRSSREKLFF. CDR3 coding DNA: TGCAGTGCATCAGTCACGAGGAGCTCTCGGGAAAAACTGTTTTTT.

This clonotype occurred a few times. This chain connects TRBV20-1 to TRBJ2-1, with a tentative D call TRBD2 (5 bases). CDR1 and CDR2 (germline): DFQATT, SNEGSKA (reference sequence). The germline V and J ends were trimmed by 3 bases and 2 bases, with 14 bases remaining between them. The CDR3 covers 15 residues. The CDR3 region has the DNA TGCAGTGCTAGGCTTCCTAGCACCCCCTACAATGAGCAGTTCTTC. This sequence encodes CSARLPSTPYNEQFF.

The chain uses TRBV23-1 and TRBJ1-5, with D unclear. TRBV23-1 is annotated as an ORF whose role is uncertain. The ends were cut back, 2 bases at V and 3 bases at J, with 11 bases in the middle. CDR3 length equals 15 residues. CDR3 nucleotide sequence: TGCGCCAGCAGTCAACGAAGGAAAGACAATCAGCCCCAGCATTTT. This encodes CASSQRRKDNQPQHF.

This clonotype has a handful of counts. V usage is TRBV3-1 and J usage is TRBJ2-3, with no clear D. The CDR3 spans 12 residues. The V end was cut by 1 base, the J end by 11 bases, with 10 bases between. Looked up from germline, CDR1 is LGHDT and CDR2 is YNNKEL (reference sequence). CDR3 coding DNA: TGTGCCAGCAGCCAAGGTCTAGTGATGCAGTATTTT. It translates to CASSQGLVMQYF.

This clonotype appeared a few times. The chain employs TRBV7-2 and TRBJ2-3; TRBD1 agrees at 8 bases. This CDR3 has 15 residues. The germline gives CDR1 SGHTA, CDR2 FQGNSA. V lost 5 bases, J lost 2 bases, and 6 bases stayed unmatched. The CDR3: CASSQWGQVTDTQYF. The DNA of the CDR3 is TGTGCCAGCAGCCAGTGGGGACAGGTCACAGATACGCAGTATTTT.

This clonotype was detected a few times. This chain joins TRBV29-1 and TRBJ2-7, with D perhaps matching TRBD2 (6 bases). This CDR3 region has 12 residues. Germline CDR1 reads SQVTM; CDR2 reads ANQGSEA. V shed 7 bases and J shed 3 bases, with 13 bases lying between them. The CDR3 DNA follows: TGCAGCGCTGGACGGGGGAACTACGAGCAGTACTTC. This codes for CSAGRGNYEQYF.

This clonotype was detected only a few times. CDR3 bases: TGTGCCAGCACTTACTGGGGGCTAAATTCACCCCTCCACTTT. Translating gives CASTYWGLNSPLHF. The chain is built from TRBV12-3 or TRBV12-4 and TRBJ1-6; a weak D match, TRBD1 (6 bases). This CDR3 contains 14 residues. V dropped 7 bases and J dropped 7 bases, with 14 bases sitting between them.

This clonotype was found many times. V is TRBV7-9 and J is TRBJ2-1, with no clear D. The CDR3 runs to 12 residues. The germline gives CDR1 SEHNR, CDR2 FQNEAQ (reference sequence). V was cut by 2 bases and J by 2 bases, with 1 base left in between. The CDR3 reads CASSLTYNEQFF. The CDR3, as DNA: TGTGCCAGCAGCTTAACCTACAATGAGCAGTTCTTC.

This clonotype was found a few times. The V and J genes are TRBV7-3 and TRBJ2-6, with 7 bases aligning to TRBD1. This CDR3 spans 17 amino acids. V shed 6 bases, J shed 0 bases, and the junction held 8 bases outside the gene matches. Germline loops: CDR1 SGHTA, CDR2 FQGTGA. The CDR3 region is CASRWGQLLSGANVLTF. The CDR3 DNA reads as TGTGCCAGCAGGTGGGGACAGTTACTCTCTGGGGCCAACGTCCTGACTTTC.